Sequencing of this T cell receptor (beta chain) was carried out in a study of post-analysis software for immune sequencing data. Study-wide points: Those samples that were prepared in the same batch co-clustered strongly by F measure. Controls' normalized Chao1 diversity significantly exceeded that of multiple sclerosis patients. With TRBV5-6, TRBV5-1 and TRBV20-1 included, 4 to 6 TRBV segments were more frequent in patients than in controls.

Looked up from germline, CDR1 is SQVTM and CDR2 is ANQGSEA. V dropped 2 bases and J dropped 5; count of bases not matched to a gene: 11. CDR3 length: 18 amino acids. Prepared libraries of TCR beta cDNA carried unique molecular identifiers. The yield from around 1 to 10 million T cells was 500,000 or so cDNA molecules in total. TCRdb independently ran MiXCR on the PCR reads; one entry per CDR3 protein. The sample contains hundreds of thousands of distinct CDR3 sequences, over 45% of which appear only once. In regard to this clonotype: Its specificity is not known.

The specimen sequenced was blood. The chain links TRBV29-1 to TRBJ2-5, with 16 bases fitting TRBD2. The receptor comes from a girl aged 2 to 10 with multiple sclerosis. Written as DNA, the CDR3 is TGCAGCGTTGAATGGCTTGGGACTAGCGGGGGGGCCCGGGAGACCCAGTACTTC. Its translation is CSVEWLGTSGGARETQYF.